These 24 T cell receptor beta chains were all obtained from the same sample, sequenced in a study of OX40 agonist ivuxolimab in advanced cancers. TCRdb's table, derived via immunoSEQ multiplex PCR, lists solely in-frame clones and lacks some. The repertoire consists of approximately 70,000 clones, with approximately 90% occurring once and the leading ten covering about 1%. The sample in question was CD4+ or CD8+ T cells sorted from blood, obtained in a trial of the OX40 agonist ivuxolimab. The source of these receptors is an adult with an advanced solid tumor such as melanoma, head and neck, liver or kidney cancer.

The J gene is TRBJ2-7, the V gene TRBV10-3, with 7 bases aligning to TRBD1. Trimming at V came to 10 bases and at J to 0 bases, leaving 6 bases not matched to a gene. The V gene's germline CDR1 is ENHRY and CDR2 SYGVKD. The CDR3 is 13 residues long. CDR3 in DNA: TGTGCCACCGAACGACAGGGCTCCTACGAGCAGTACTTC. This codes for CATERQGSYEQYF.

The V and J genes are TRBV7-9 and TRBJ2-1, with D possibly TRBD1 on 5 matching bases. This CDR3 comprises 14 residues. V dropped 1 base and J dropped 5 bases, with 9 bases sitting between them. Germline loops: CDR1 SEHNR, CDR2 FQNEAQ (reference sequence). CDR3 loop: CASSLGAGHNEQFF. The CDR3 nucleotides read TGTGCCAGCAGCTTAGGTGCAGGGCACAATGAGCAGTTCTTC.

The CDR3 protein is CASREAGANVLTF. The CDR3 DNA follows: TGCGCCAGCAGGGAGGCTGGGGCCAACGTCCTGACTTTC. J is TRBJ2-6 and V is TRBV5-1; D might be TRBD2 (5 bases). The CDR3 contains 13 residues. Trimming removed 5 bases from V and 2 bases from J, with 5 bases in between. The germline gives CDR1 SGHRS, CDR2 YFSETQ.

The rearrangement uses TRBV11-2 and TRBJ2-7, with unresolved D. Germline CDR1 SGHAT, CDR2 FQNNGV. V dropped 0 bases and J dropped 4 bases, with 1 base sitting between them. The CDR3 extends over 11 amino acids. The CDR3 is CASSLDYEQYF. The CDR3 nucleotides read TGTGCCAGCAGCTTAGATTACGAGCAGTACTTC.

The chain carries TRBV18 and TRBJ2-3; D unresolved. Germline assignment: CDR1 KGHSH and CDR2 LQKENI. This CDR3 is 15 amino acids long. Trimming left V 3 bases short and J 6 bases short, with 16 bases between. CDR3 protein: CASSPPSYLVDTQYF. The CDR3 nucleotides are TGTGCCAGCTCACCGCCGAGCTACCTGGTGGATACGCAGTATTTT. Looking up the rest from reference TRBV18 and TRBJ2-3 gives the full variable domain: NAGVMQNPRHLVRRRGQEARLRCSPMKGHSHVYWYRQLPEEGLKFMVYLQKENIIDESGMPKERFSAEFPKEGPSILRIQQVVRGDSAAYFCASSPPSYLVDTQYFGPGTRLTVL.

V gene TRBV18 combines with J gene TRBJ2-5, with D tentatively TRBD2 (5 bases). Trimming removed 3 bases from V and 4 bases from J, with 18 bases in between. Germline V CDR1 and CDR2: KGHSH, LQKENI. The CDR3 consists of 16 residues. CDR3 coding DNA: TGTGCCAGCTCACCTCCTCCCGGAGGCAGTGGAGAGACCCAGTACTTC. Translating it yields CASSPPPGGSGETQYF.

The CDR3, as DNA: TGTGCCAGCAGCCTCCGGGTCCTCACTGAAGCTTTCTTT. This sequence encodes CASSLRVLTEAFF. This rearrangement joins TRBV6-1 to TRBJ1-1, with D uncertain. The germline V gene encodes CDR1 MNHNS and CDR2 SASEGT. V dropped 6 bases and J dropped 4 bases, with 12 bases sitting between them. CDR3 size: 13 residues.

This chain connects TRBV5-1 to TRBJ2-1, with 8 bases fitting TRBD1. Germline V gene data show CDR1 as SGHRS and CDR2 as YFSETQ. With V trimmed by 4 bases and J by 5 bases, 2 bases remained unmatched. This CDR3 region has 13 residues. The CDR3 here is CASSPQGDNEQFF. The CDR3 DNA sequence: TGCGCCAGCAGCCCACAGGGGGACAATGAGCAGTTCTTC.

V is TRBV19 and J is TRBJ2-2; 7 nucleotides agree with TRBD2. The CDR3 runs 13 residues. Germline loops: CDR1 LNHDA, CDR2 SQIVND (reference sequence). The junction had 3 bases not matched to a gene; V was cut back by 7 bases and J by 4 bases. CDR3 in DNA: TGTGCCAGTAAAGAGCGGGGCACCGGGGAGCTGTTTTTT. The encoded protein is CASKERGTGELFF.

CDR3 bases: TGTGCCAGTAGCACGACCGTTCAGGAGACCCAGTACTTC. Its translation is CASSTTVQETQYF. This chain links TRBV19 with TRBJ2-5, with no clear D. CDR3 length: 13 residues. Germline V gene lookup returns CDR1 LNHDA and CDR2 SQIVND (reference sequence). Trimming stripped 6 bases from V and 5 bases from J, with 13 bases between.

The chain is built from TRBV5-4 and TRBJ2-7, with 8 bases fitting TRBD2. Unmatched junction bases numbered 10, after V lost 5 bases and J lost 3 bases. Germline CDR1 is SGHNT and CDR2 is YYREEE (reference sequence). This CDR3 comprises 15 residues. The CDR3 region is CASRTSGGRVYEQYF. The CDR3 nucleotides are TGTGCCAGCAGAACTAGCGGAGGCCGGGTCTACGAGCAGTACTTC.

The genes are TRBV11-2 and TRBJ2-7; tentatively, D is TRBD1 or TRBD2 (5 bases each). Germline CDR1 is SGHAT and CDR2 is FQNNGV. V was trimmed by 5 bases and J by 5 bases, leaving 16 bases between them. The CDR3 length is 14 residues. DNA of the CDR3: TGTGCCAGCAGCCCCGGGACCCCCCGGGACGAGCAGTACTTC. Translation: CASSPGTPRDEQYF.

This chain uses TRBV18 with TRBJ2-7, with 8 bases identical to TRBD2. The V segment lost 0 bases and the J segment 2 bases; nucleotides outside the gene matches: 0. This CDR3 is built from 14 residues. Germline assignment: CDR1 KGHSH and CDR2 LQKENI. CDR3 sequence (DNA): TGTGCCAGCTCACCACCTAGCGGGACCTACGAGCAGTACTTC. This codes for CASSPPSGTYEQYF.

V is TRBV6-5 and J is TRBJ1-6; D might be TRBD1 (5 bases). The CDR3 is 15 amino acids. CDR1 is MNHEY and CDR2 is SVGAGI in the germline V gene. Trimming left V 2 bases short and J 2 bases short, with 7 bases between. The CDR3 DNA reads as TGTGCCAGCAGTTACAGGGGTCCCTATAATTCACCCCTCCACTTT. It encodes CASSYRGPYNSPLHF.

V and J are TRBV27 and TRBJ2-3; D not certain. V lost 2 bases and J 0 bases, leaving 6 bases between the germline ends. The CDR3 consists of 14 residues. CDR1 is MNHEY, CDR2 SMNVEV, per germline (reference sequence). This CDR3 is CASSLMWSTDTQYF. The CDR3 DNA sequence: TGTGCCAGCAGTTTAATGTGGAGCACAGATACGCAGTATTTT.

The CDR3 loop is CASSSSLAGSYEQYF. CDR3 DNA sequence: TGTGCCAGCAGCTCCAGCCTAGCGGGGTCCTACGAGCAGTACTTC. The V call is TRBV28, the J call TRBJ2-7; 9 nucleotides align to TRBD2. With 6 bases clipped from V and 1 base from J, the junction kept 7 bases outside the gene matches. The CDR3 covers 15 residues. Per the germline V gene, CDR1 is MDHEN and CDR2 is SYDVKM.

The genes are TRBV4-2 and TRBJ2-1; 10 bases are a match to TRBD2. The CDR3 is 21 residues long. Trimming took 0 bases from V and 0 from J; bases not matched to a gene: 14. CDR1 and CDR2 (germline): LGHNA, YNFKEQ. The DNA for the CDR3 is TGTGCCAGCAGCCAAGAAGTGAGTGGACTAGCGGTTTCGAGCTCCTACAATGAGCAGTTCTTC. It encodes CASSQEVSGLAVSSSYNEQFF.

The V call is TRBV5-1, the J call TRBJ2-5; 7 nucleotides agree with TRBD1. Per the germline V gene, CDR1 is SGHRS and CDR2 is YFSETQ. The CDR3 is made up of 13 amino acids. V was clipped by 2 bases and J by 3 bases; unmatched bases: 1. DNA of the CDR3: TGCGCCAGCAGCTTCCAGGGGGAAGAGACCCAGTACTTC. Translating gives CASSFQGEETQYF.

V usage is TRBV11-3 and J usage is TRBJ2-5, with TRBD1 identical over 8 bases. The V gene's germline CDR1 is SGHNT and CDR2 YENEEA. V was clipped by 1 base and J by 0 bases; unmatched bases: 4. The CDR3 loop spans 16 amino acids. CDR3: CASSLGLDRDQETQYF. CDR3 sequence (DNA): TGTGCCAGCAGCTTAGGCCTGGACAGGGACCAAGAGACCCAGTACTTC.

This sequence joins TRBV5-4 and TRBJ2-5, with D possibly called TRBD1 or TRBD2 (6 bases each). The V gene's germline CDR1 is SGHNT and CDR2 YYREEE (reference sequence). The CDR3 has 15 amino acids. Trimming pared 0 bases from V and 0 bases from J, leaving 9 bases between. The CDR3 coding sequence is TGTGCCAGCAGCTTGGCGGAGGGGGACCAAGAGACCCAGTACTTC. Residues: CASSLAEGDQETQYF.

The chain joins TRBV7-6 to TRBJ2-3; tentatively, D is TRBD1 (5 bases). Per the germline V gene, CDR1 is SGHVS and CDR2 is FNYEAQ. Between the trimmed V and J ends, which lost 2 bases and 8 bases, there was a span of 5 bases. CDR3 length equals 11 residues. This CDR3 is CASSLQGTQYF. The CDR3, as DNA: TGTGCCAGCAGCTTACAGGGTACGCAGTATTTT.

The chain employs TRBV5-4 and TRBJ2-7, with D tentatively TRBD2 (5 bases). The CDR3 sequence is 15 residues long. Trimming took 1 base from V and 0 from J, leaving 11 bases between them. Germline CDR1 SGHNT, CDR2 YYREEE (reference sequence). CDR3 residues: CASSLSPGSSYEQYF. CDR3 sequence (DNA): TGTGCCAGCAGCTTGTCCCCGGGATCCTCCTACGAGCAGTACTTC.

The V and J genes are TRBV28 and TRBJ1-1, with 9 bases lining up with TRBD1. The CDR3 loop spans 12 amino acids. Germline CDR1 and CDR2: MDHEN and SYDVKM. V was clipped by 6 bases and J by 12 bases; unmatched bases: 8. The CDR3 protein is CASRQGAREPFF. CDR3 DNA sequence: TGTGCCAGCAGACAGGGGGCGCGAGAACCTTTCTTT.

The CDR3 DNA follows: TGCGCCAGCAGCCAAGACCCGGGACTAGCGTGGGAGACCCAGTACTTC. This encodes CASSQDPGLAWETQYF. The chain joins TRBV4-1 to TRBJ2-5, with 10 bases aligning to TRBD2. The trim removed 0 bases at V and 5 bases at J, leaving 6 bases unmatched. This CDR3 is built from 16 residues. Germline V gene data show CDR1 as MGHRA and CDR2 as YSYEKL.